These 6 T cell receptor beta chains share one sample of origin, sequenced in a study of regulatory T cells in long-lasting Graves disease (dated by TCRdb to 2020 to 2022). The library was prepared using multiplex PCR. TCRdb lists the instrument as Illumina HiSeq 4000. iRepertoire HTBI primers and Arm-PCR amplification of CDR3 regions were used to construct TCR beta libraries. The public reads were run again by TCRdb, first through fastp at Q25 and then through MiXCR, and only productive beta chains were kept. Entries are consolidated by CDR3 protein sequence, retaining the most common genes and DNA. The sample data list hundreds of thousands of distinct CDR3 sequences, and around 20% of these were observed just once. 7.8% of the sample rests with the top ten. Read against the paper, the sample's time point label means: persistent/refractory GD, antithyroid drugs over 5 years with positive TRAb. For both TCR sequencing and RNA sequencing, RNA was extracted from PBMCs in TRIzol.

This material consisted of peripheral blood mononuclear cells (PBMCs), taken when the disease was refractory, from a patient treated with antithyroid drugs. Receptors were obtained from a female donor with Graves disease.

This chain connects TRBV27 to TRBJ1-1, with 7 nucleotides matching TRBD1. CDR3 length: 14 residues. CDR1 is MNHEY and CDR2 is SMNVEV in the germline V gene (reference sequence). V was pared by 3 bases and J by 6 bases, with 7 bases of the junction left unmatched. CDR3 nucleotide sequence: TGTGCCAGCAGTTTTTGGAAGGGGGCTGCTGAAGCTTTCTTT. Protein sequence: CASSFWKGAAEAFF.

V gene TRBV30 combines with J gene TRBJ1-1; a weak D match, TRBD1 (5 bases). CDR3 length: 13 residues. Germline V gene sequence: CDR1 GTSNPN, CDR2 SVGIG (reference sequence). Trimming removed 2 bases at V and 1 base at J, with 8 bases between. CDR3 DNA: TGTGCCTGGAGTCTGGGGGGGAACACTGAAGCTTTCTTT. Translation gives CAWSLGGNTEAFF.

This clonotype was found a few times. This chain connects TRBV18 to TRBJ2-7; 7 nucleotides agree with TRBD2. CDR3 length: 14 amino acids. Losses at the gene ends were 3 bases for V and 4 bases for J; bases not matched to a gene: 6. Germline V CDR1 and CDR2: KGHSH, LQKENI. This CDR3 is CASSPGGTLYEQYF. As DNA, the CDR3 is TGTGCCAGCTCACCCGGGGGGACCTTATACGAGCAGTACTTC.

This clonotype was observed many times. This chain joins TRBV12-3 or TRBV12-4 and TRBJ2-7, with D perhaps TRBD1 or TRBD2 (6 bases each). Trimming took 6 bases from V and 0 from J, leaving 15 bases between them. The CDR3 has 15 residues. CDR3 residues: CASSPRGQGSYEQYF. The CDR3 coding sequence is TGTGCCAGCAGCCCCCGGGGGCAGGGCTCCTACGAGCAGTACTTC.

The chain recombines TRBV5-1 with TRBJ2-3; 8 bases agree with TRBD2. Germline V gene sequence: CDR1 SGHRS, CDR2 YFSETQ. Trimming took 0 bases from V and 6 from J; bases not matched to a gene: 6. This CDR3 comprises 15 residues. The CDR3 protein is CASSLDGRDFDTQYF. CDR3 coding DNA: TGCGCCAGCAGCTTGGACGGGAGGGACTTCGATACGCAGTATTTT.

Notes on this clonotype: The junction departs from germline at one end; a sequencing error may be responsible. The rearrangement links TRBV5-6 to TRBJ2-3; D may correspond to TRBD1 or TRBD2 (5 bases each). Per the germline V gene, CDR1 is SGHDT and CDR2 is YYEEEE. The CDR3 is made up of 16 amino acids. CDR3 sequence (DNA): TGTGCCAGCAGCCGACGCCCGGGGAAGGCGACAGATACGCTGTATTTT. It encodes CASSRRPGKATDTLYF.